The next 15 T cell receptor beta chains were all read from a single sample in a study of blood T cells in healthy people across ages. Primed by a sample-barcoded 5' primer and a J-beta primer mix, a second PCR proceeded for about 6 to 12 cycles. TCRdb recomputed calls from the 5' RACE reads with MiXCR, one row per CDR3 protein. The sample records about 800,000 distinct CDR3 sequences, about 25% being singletons. The same sample was also used in a study of T cells of mothers and their children.

Material for sequencing was blood. The receptors were gathered from a boy aged 5-17 years in good health.

The J gene is TRBJ1-4, the V gene TRBV20-1; 7 nucleotides match TRBD1. J was trimmed by 1 base and V by 6 bases; bases with no gene match: 2. The CDR3 spans 13 residues. Looked up from germline, CDR1 is DFQATT and CDR2 is SNEGSKA (reference sequence). The CDR3 DNA sequence: TGCAGTGCACAGGGGATAACTAATGAAAAACTGTTTTTT. Its protein is CSAQGITNEKLFF.

The chain joins TRBV7-8 to TRBJ2-1, with D maybe TRBD1 (6 bases). The assigned J gene may be wrong: the sequence end matches TRBJ2-7 better. Germline lookup yields CDR1 SGHVS and CDR2 FQNEAQ. This CDR3 spans 16 amino acids. The CDR3 here is CASSLPTSTGTYEQYF. In nucleotides, the CDR3 is TGTGCCAGCAGCTTACCTACCTCGACAGGAACCTACGAGCAGTACTTC.

J is TRBJ2-7 and V is TRBV6-2 or TRBV6-3; no clear D gene. CDR1 and CDR2 from the germline V gene are MNHEY and SVGEGT. This CDR3 spans 14 amino acids. The V end was cut by 0 bases, the J end by 4 bases, with 10 bases between. This CDR3 is CASSYSTQIYEQYF. CDR3 nucleotide sequence: TGTGCCAGCAGTTACTCGACCCAAATATACGAGCAGTACTTC.

This clonotype was observed a single time. This sequence may be a read error, since a much larger clone differs from it by one base. The rearrangement links TRBV14 to TRBJ2-3, with a possible D match to TRBD2 (6 bases). Per germline, CDR1 SGHDN and CDR2 FVKESK. This CDR3 is built from 13 residues. The V and J ends lost 1 base and 4 bases respectively, with 6 bases between them. The CDR3 protein is CASSQAGADTQYF. In nucleotides, the CDR3 is TGTGCCAGCAGCCAAGCGGGAGCAGATACGCAGTATTTT.

The J gene is TRBJ2-4, the V gene TRBV29-1; TRBD2 agrees at 7 bases. The CDR3 contains 12 residues. Germline trimming cut 7 bases from V and 9 bases from J; bases unmatched to any gene: 9. CDR1 SQVTM and CDR2 ANQGSEA come from the germline V gene. The chain's CDR3 is CSATSESTIQYF. For the CDR3, the DNA is TGCAGCGCTACTAGCGAGTCCACCATTCAGTACTTC.

V usage is TRBV20-1 and J usage is TRBJ2-1; 8 bases match TRBD1. The CDR3 contains 12 residues. Germline V gene sequence: CDR1 DFQATT, CDR2 SNEGSKA (reference sequence). Unmatched junction bases numbered 2, after V lost 3 bases and J lost 7 bases. For the CDR3, the DNA is TGCAGTGCTAGGGACAGGGAAAATGAGCAGTTCTTC. This codes for CSARDRENEQFF.

This clonotype occurred a few times. The chain is built from TRBV14 and TRBJ2-5; D unclear. The J call may be incorrect, as the DNA end agrees better with TRBJ2-7. The CDR3 loop spans 19 amino acids. In germline, CDR1 is SGHDN, CDR2 FVKESK. The CDR3, as DNA: TGTGCCAGCAGCCAAGATTGGGTTTGGACGGTGCTTTTTCTTCCCGAGCAGTACTTC. Protein product: CASSQDWVWTVLFLPEQYF.

This clonotype was seen a handful of times. A read error may produce the germline difference seen at one junction end. The chain is built from TRBV25-1 and TRBJ2-7, with TRBD1 identical over 9 bases. Germline V CDR1 and CDR2: MGHDK, SYGVNS. The CDR3 sequence is 19 residues long. The CDR3 DNA follows: TGTGCCGGCAGTGAAGTTAGATTCGTCGGGGACAGGGCCTCCTACGAGCAGTACTTC. As protein: CAGSEVRFVGDRASYEQYF.

The CDR3, as DNA: TGTGCCAGCAGCCTGTCGCTAGGGCAGGGAAAGACCCAGTACTTC. It yields the protein CASSLSLGQGKTQYF. J is TRBJ2-5 and V is TRBV7-6; maybe TRBD1 (5 bases). Germline values: CDR1 SGHVS, CDR2 FNYEAQ. Trimming left V 5 bases short and J 6 bases short, with 19 bases between. The CDR3 covers 15 residues.

Only a few counts were recorded for this clonotype. The genes are TRBV27 and TRBJ2-5; D call uncertain. The V and J ends lost 0 bases and 9 bases respectively, with 11 bases between them. The CDR3 loop spans 13 amino acids. The V gene's germline CDR1 is MNHEY and CDR2 SMNVEV (reference sequence). The CDR3 nucleotides are TGTGCCAGCAGTTTATCTCCATATAATGCCCAGTACTTC. This sequence encodes CASSLSPYNAQYF.

This clonotype showed up just a few times. The V call is TRBV6-2 or TRBV6-3, the J call TRBJ1-4; D might be TRBD1 (5 bases). Germline V gene data show CDR1 as MNHEY and CDR2 as SVGEGT. The CDR3 totals 13 residues. Trimming cost V 10 bases and J 7 bases, with 16 bases left between them. Here the CDR3 DNA reads TGTGCCATCCAGGCCGGGACGGCTGAAAAACTGTTTTTT. Its translation is CAIQAGTAEKLFF.

This clonotype was counted a few times. The chain has TRBV5-1 and TRBJ2-7, with 9 bases identical to TRBD1. Per the germline V gene, CDR1 is SGHRS and CDR2 is YFSETQ. Unmatched junction bases numbered 3, after V lost 5 bases and J lost 3 bases. This CDR3 comprises 13 residues. CDR3 DNA: TGCGCCAGCAGTTGGGACAGGGTCTACGAGCAGTACTTC. It codes for CASSWDRVYEQYF.

The table lists this clonotype with a few counts. The chain employs TRBV15 and TRBJ1-3; 7 nucleotides match TRBD1. Germline trimming cut 3 bases from V and 1 base from J; bases unmatched to any gene: 9. The length of the CDR3 is 17 residues. Looked up from germline, CDR1 is LNHNV and CDR2 is YYDKDF (reference sequence). CDR3 DNA: TGTGCCACCAGCAGCAGACTGACAGGGTCTTCTGGAAACACCATATATTTT. It codes for CATSSRLTGSSGNTIYF. The complete variable domain, with remaining parts taken from reference TRBV15 and TRBJ1-3, reads DAMVIQNPRYQVTQFGKPVTLSCSQTLNHNVMYWYQQKSSQAPKLLFHYYDKDFNNEADTPDNFQSRRPNTSFCFLDIRSPGLGDTAMYLCATSSRLTGSSGNTIYFGEGSWLTVV.

This clonotype was seen more than once but under ten times. At one end the junction does not follow the germline gene, possibly because of a read error. The chain joins TRBV4-2 to TRBJ1-4; no definite D call. There are 16 residues in the CDR3. The germline gives CDR1 LGHNA, CDR2 YNFKEQ. The CDR3: CASSQDPTLGNEKLLF. CDR3 coding DNA: TGTGCCAGCAGCCAAGATCCGACATTGGGTAATGAAAAACTGCTTTTT.

Notes on this clonotype: One end of the junction does not line up with germline, which may come from a read error. The rearrangement joins TRBV4-1 to TRBJ2-5; the match to TRBD2 covers 7 bases. Gene TRBJ2-7 matches the end of the DNA better, so the J call may be wrong. The V gene's germline CDR1 is MGHRA and CDR2 YSYEKL. CDR3 length: 15 amino acids. The CDR3: CVSSQGWEGSYEQYF. The CDR3 DNA reads TGCGTCAGCAGCCAAGGGTGGGAGGGATCCTACGAGCAGTACTTC.